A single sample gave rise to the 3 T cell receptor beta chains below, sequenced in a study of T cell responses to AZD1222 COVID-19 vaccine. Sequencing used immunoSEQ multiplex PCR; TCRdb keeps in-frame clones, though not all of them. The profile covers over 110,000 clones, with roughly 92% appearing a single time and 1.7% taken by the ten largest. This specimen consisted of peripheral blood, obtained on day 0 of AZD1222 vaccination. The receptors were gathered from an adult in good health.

The CDR3 is CSASVVASGTGTGELFF. The CDR3 DNA reads as TGCAGTGCTAGTGTAGTAGCTAGCGGGACAGGAACCGGGGAGCTGTTTTTT. The chain is built from TRBV20-1 and TRBJ2-2; tentatively, D is TRBD2 (9 bases). CDR1 is DFQATT, CDR2 SNEGSKA, per germline (reference sequence). The CDR3 runs to 17 residues. V lost 3 bases and J lost 5, with 22 bases in between.

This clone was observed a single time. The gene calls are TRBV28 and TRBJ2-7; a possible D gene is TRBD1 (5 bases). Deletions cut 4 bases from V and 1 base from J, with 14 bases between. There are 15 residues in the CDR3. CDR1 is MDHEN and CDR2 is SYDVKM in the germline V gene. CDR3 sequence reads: CASSWTSPWSYEQYF. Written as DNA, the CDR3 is TGTGCCAGCAGTTGGACATCCCCTTGGTCCTACGAGCAGTACTTC.

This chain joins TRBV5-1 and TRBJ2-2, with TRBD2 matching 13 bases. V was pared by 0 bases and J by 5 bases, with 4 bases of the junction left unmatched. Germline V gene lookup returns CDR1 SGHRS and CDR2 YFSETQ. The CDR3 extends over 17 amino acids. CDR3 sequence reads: CASSLARGLAGTGELFF. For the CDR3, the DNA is TGCGCCAGCAGCTTGGCCAGGGGACTAGCGGGAACCGGGGAGCTGTTTTTT.